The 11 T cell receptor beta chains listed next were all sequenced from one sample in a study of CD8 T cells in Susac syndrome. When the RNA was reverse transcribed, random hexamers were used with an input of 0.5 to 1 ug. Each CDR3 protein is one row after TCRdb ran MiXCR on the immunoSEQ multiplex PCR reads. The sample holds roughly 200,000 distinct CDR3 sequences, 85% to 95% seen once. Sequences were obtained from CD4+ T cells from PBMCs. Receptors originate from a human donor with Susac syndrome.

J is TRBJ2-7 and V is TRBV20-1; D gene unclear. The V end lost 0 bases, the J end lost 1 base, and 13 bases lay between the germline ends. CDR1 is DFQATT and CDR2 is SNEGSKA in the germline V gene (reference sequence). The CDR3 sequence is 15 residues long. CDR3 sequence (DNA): TGCAGTGCTAGAGACAGCGTCGTAGGATCCTACGAGCAGTACTTC. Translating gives CSARDSVVGSYEQYF.

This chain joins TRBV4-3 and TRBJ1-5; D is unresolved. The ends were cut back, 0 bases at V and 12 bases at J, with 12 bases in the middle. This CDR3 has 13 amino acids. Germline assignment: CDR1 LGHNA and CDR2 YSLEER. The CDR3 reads CASSQESGRLQHF. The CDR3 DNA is TGCGCCAGCAGCCAAGAGTCCGGGAGGCTCCAGCATTTT.

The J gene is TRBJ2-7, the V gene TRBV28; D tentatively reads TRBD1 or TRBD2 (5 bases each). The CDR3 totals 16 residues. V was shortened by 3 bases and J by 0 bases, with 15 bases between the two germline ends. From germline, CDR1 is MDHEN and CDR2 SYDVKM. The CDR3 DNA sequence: TGTGCCAGCAGTTTCGCTTGGGACCCGAGCTCCTACGAGCAGTACTTC. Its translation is CASSFAWDPSSYEQYF. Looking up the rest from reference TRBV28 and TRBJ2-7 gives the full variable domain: DVKVTQSSRYLVKRTGEKVFLECVQDMDHENMFWYRQDPGLGLRLIYFSYDVKMKEKGDIPEGYSVSREKKERFSLILESASTNQTSMYLCASSFAWDPSSYEQYFGPGTRLTVT.

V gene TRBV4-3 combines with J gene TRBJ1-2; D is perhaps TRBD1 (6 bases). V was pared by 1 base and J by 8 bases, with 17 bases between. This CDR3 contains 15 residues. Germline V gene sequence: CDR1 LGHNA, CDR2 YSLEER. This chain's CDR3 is CASSQVPRGARGYTF. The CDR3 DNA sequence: TGCGCCAGCAGCCAAGTTCCCCGGGGGGCTCGAGGCTACACCTTC.

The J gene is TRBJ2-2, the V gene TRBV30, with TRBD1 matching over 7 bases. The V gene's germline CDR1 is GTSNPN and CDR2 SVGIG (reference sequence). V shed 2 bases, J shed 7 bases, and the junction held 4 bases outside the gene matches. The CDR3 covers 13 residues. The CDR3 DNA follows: TGTGCCTGGAGTCCACAGGGGTTCGGGGAGCTGTTTTTT. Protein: CAWSPQGFGELFF.

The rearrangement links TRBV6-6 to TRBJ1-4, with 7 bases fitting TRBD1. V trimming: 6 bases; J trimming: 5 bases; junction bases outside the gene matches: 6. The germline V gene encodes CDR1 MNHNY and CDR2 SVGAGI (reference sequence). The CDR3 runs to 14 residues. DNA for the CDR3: TGTGCCAGCAGCCCCGGGACAGTGAATGAAAAACTGTTTTTT. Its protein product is CASSPGTVNEKLFF.

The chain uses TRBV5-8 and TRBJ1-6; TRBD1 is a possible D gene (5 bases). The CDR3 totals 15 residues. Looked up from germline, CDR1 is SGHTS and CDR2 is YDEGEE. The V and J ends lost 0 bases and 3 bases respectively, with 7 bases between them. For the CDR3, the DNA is TGTGCCAGCAGCTTGGGGGACGTCTATAATTCACCCCTCCACTTT. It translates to CASSLGDVYNSPLHF.

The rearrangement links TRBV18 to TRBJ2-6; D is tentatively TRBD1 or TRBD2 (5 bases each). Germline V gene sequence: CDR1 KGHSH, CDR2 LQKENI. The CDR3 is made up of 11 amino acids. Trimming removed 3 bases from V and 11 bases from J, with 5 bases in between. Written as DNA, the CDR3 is TGTGCCAGCTCACCGGGGGACGTCCTGACTTTC. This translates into CASSPGDVLTF.

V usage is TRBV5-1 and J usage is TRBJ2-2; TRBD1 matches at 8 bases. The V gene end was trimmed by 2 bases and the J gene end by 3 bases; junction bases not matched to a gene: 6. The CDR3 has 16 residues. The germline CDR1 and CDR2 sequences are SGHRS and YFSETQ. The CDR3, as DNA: TGCGCCAGCAGCTTATCTTCCAGGGGGCACACCGGGGAGCTGTTTTTT. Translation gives CASSLSSRGHTGELFF.

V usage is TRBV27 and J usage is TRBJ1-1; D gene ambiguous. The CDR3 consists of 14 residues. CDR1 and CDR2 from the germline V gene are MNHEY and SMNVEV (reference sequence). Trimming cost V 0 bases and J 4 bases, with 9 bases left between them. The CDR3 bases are TGTGCCAGCAGTTTATCATTGGGTGGCACTGAAGCTTTCTTT. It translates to CASSLSLGGTEAFF.

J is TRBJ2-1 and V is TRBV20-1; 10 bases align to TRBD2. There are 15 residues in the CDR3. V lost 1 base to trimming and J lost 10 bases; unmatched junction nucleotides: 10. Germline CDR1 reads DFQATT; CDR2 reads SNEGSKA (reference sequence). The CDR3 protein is CSARVGLAGVEEQFF. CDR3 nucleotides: TGCAGTGCTAGAGTGGGCCTAGCGGGAGTAGAAGAGCAGTTCTTC.